The entry below describes one T cell receptor beta chain. The data belong to a study of human T cells and chemical hapten exposure. Overall study: Patients, predominantly female, presented with alopecia areata, totalis or universalis.

Described time point: pre-sensitization, week 0. Treatment indicated: therapeutic diphenylcyclopropenone sensitization with weekly scalp DPC. From whole blood left unfractionated, total RNA was extracted. This CDR3 spans 16 amino acids. Trimming pared 6 bases from V and 2 bases from J, leaving 17 bases between. The germline gives CDR1 MNHEY, CDR2 SVGAGI. TCRdb re-called the RACE reads with MiXCR, one entry per CDR3 protein. The sample lists about 180,000 distinct CDR3 sequences; 25% to 30% were seen once. The V and J genes are TRBV6-5 and TRBJ2-1; the D is unclear. The source of this sequence is a woman in her 30s with alopecia areata. Some clones in this sample may be carry-over from other donors' samples. The sequenced sample was whole blood, obtained in connection with sensitization to the hapten diphenylcyclopropenone (DPC). CDR3 nucleotides: TGTGCCAGCAGAAACAGCAAAAACAATCCCTACAATGAGCAGTTCTTC. This sequence encodes CASRNSKNNPYNEQFF.